One sample yielded the 12 T cell receptor beta chains listed below, sequenced in a study of human T cells and chemical hapten exposure (dated by TCRdb to about 2021). The method was RACE. The data were produced on a NextSeq 500. In TCRdb, the public reads were trimmed at Q25 with fastp and aligned with MiXCR, with productive beta chains retained. Rows merge per CDR3 protein into single entries with the most common DNA and genes. Present in this sample are around 42,000 distinct CDR3 sequences, about 3.5% of which were seen just once. The ten largest make up approximately 6.7% of the sample. The sample's time point label, decoded: patch test 2, 6 weeks after DPC sensitization. The treatment or condition label of this sample denotes: therapeutic diphenylcyclopropenone sensitization with weekly scalp DPC. The input for sequencing was whole blood, taken in connection with sensitization to the hapten diphenylcyclopropenone (DPC). The source is a man between 35 and 55 years old with alopecia areata. Some clones in this sample may be carry-over from other donors' samples.

Ten or more counts support this clonotype. The chain is built from TRBV28 and TRBJ2-3; TRBD2 might be the D (6 bases). Trimming shortened V by 1 base and J by 1 base, and 12 bases separated the two germline ends. The germline V gene encodes CDR1 MDHEN and CDR2 SYDVKM. The CDR3 sequence is 16 residues long. CDR3 bases: TGTGCCAGCAGTTTATTCGGGAGTGCCGGCACAGATACGCAGTATTTT. Translating it yields CASSLFGSAGTDTQYF.

Ten or more counts support this clonotype. The chain carries TRBV5-6 and TRBJ2-1; D assignment may be TRBD1 or TRBD2 (7 bases each). Germline V gives CDR1 SGHDT, CDR2 YYEEEE. Trimming left V 6 bases short and J 2 bases short, with 12 bases between. The CDR3 is made up of 14 amino acids. CDR3 loop: CASTGGTAYNEQFF. CDR3 coding DNA: TGTGCCAGCACCGGGGGGACAGCCTACAATGAGCAGTTCTTC.

The sample holds many counts of this clonotype. The rearrangement uses TRBV5-1 and TRBJ2-3; 9 nucleotides line up with TRBD2. Per the germline V gene, CDR1 is SGHRS and CDR2 is YFSETQ. This CDR3 spans 16 amino acids. V shed 4 bases, J shed 4 bases, and the junction held 10 bases outside the gene matches. CDR3 coding DNA: TGCGCCAGCAGCCCCCCGGGACTAGCAGTGGCAGATACGCAGTATTTT. It translates to CASSPPGLAVADTQYF.

The chain employs TRBV14 and TRBJ2-7; the match to TRBD1 covers 7 bases. Germline CDR1 and CDR2: SGHDN and FVKESK. The CDR3 loop spans 12 amino acids. The V gene end was trimmed by 4 bases and the J gene end by 6 bases; junction bases not matched to a gene: 3. CDR3 nucleotides: TGTGCCAGCAGCCTGCAGGGGGTCGAGCAGTACTTC. This gives the protein CASSLQGVEQYF.

This clonotype was seen at least ten times. V is TRBV6-2 or TRBV6-3 and J is TRBJ1-5, with TRBD1 as a possible D gene (5 bases). Germline V gives CDR1 MNHEY, CDR2 SVGEGT. This CDR3 comprises 16 residues. The V end lost 6 bases, the J end lost 4 bases, and 19 bases lay between the germline ends. The DNA for the CDR3 is TGTGCCAGCAGCCACCCCGTTCGGAGGGGAAATCAGCCCCAGCATTTT. As protein: CASSHPVRRGNQPQHF.

In its sample, this clonotype was seen many times. The genes are TRBV28 and TRBJ2-7; D not certain. The germline V gene has CDR1 MDHEN and CDR2 SYDVKM. The CDR3 extends over 14 amino acids. Trimming removed 2 bases from V and 3 bases from J, with 11 bases in between. The CDR3 DNA follows: TGTGCCAGCAGTTTACATGACACGTACTACGAGCAGTACTTC. Its translation is CASSLHDTYYEQYF.

This clonotype was detected many times. The chain combines TRBV28 with TRBJ2-2, with a possible D match to TRBD1 (5 bases). The CDR3 is 12 residues long. Trimming shortened V by 2 bases and J by 11 bases, and 9 bases separated the two germline ends. Germline CDR1 MDHEN, CDR2 SYDVKM. The CDR3: CASSLTTDELFF. The DNA for the CDR3 is TGTGCCAGCAGTTTAACGACAGACGAGCTGTTTTTT.

This clonotype was counted many times. V gene TRBV12-3 or TRBV12-4 combines with J gene TRBJ2-7; the D is unclear. V lost 3 bases and J 0 bases, leaving 6 bases between the germline ends. The CDR3 is made up of 13 amino acids. This chain's CDR3 is CASSFGSSYEQYF. The CDR3 DNA is TGTGCCAGCAGTTTTGGTAGCTCCTACGAGCAGTACTTC.

There are many counts of this clonotype. The chain uses TRBV10-3 and TRBJ1-3; TRBD1 is a possible D gene (5 bases). Per germline, CDR1 ENHRY and CDR2 SYGVKD. Trimming took off 0 bases at V and 0 bases at J, with 9 bases between the two ends. CDR3 length equals 16 residues. The chain's CDR3 is CAISESAGRSGNTIYF. CDR3 DNA: TGTGCCATCAGTGAGTCGGCAGGGCGCTCTGGAAACACCATATATTTT.

In this sample, this clonotype turned up many times. The chain couples TRBV21-1 to TRBJ2-7; the DNA was not compared with TRBD1, the D call given in the table. TRBV21-1 is a documented pseudogene. The CDR3 is 14 residues long. The CDR3 reads CASSKEGGAYEQYF. CDR3 nucleotide sequence: TGTGCCAGCAGCAAAGAGGGCGGTGCCTACGAGCAGTACTTC.

Worth noting for this clonotype: A much bigger clone sits one base away, suggesting this may be a read error. The gene calls are TRBV7-2 and TRBJ2-7; 7 bases agree with TRBD2. V dropped 5 bases and J dropped 0; count of bases not matched to a gene: 13. CDR1 and CDR2 from the germline V gene are SGHTA and FQGNSA. The CDR3 has 17 residues. As DNA, the CDR3 is TGTGCCAGCAGCAAGCGAACTATTGTAGCGGGCTCCTACGAGCAGTACTTC. Translating gives CASSKRTIVAGSYEQYF.

By proportion, this clonotype is medium-sized. V and J are TRBV27 and TRBJ2-3; D is undetermined. Germline V gene lookup returns CDR1 MNHEY and CDR2 SMNVEV (reference sequence). The CDR3 sequence is 12 residues long. Trimming left V 6 bases short and J 2 bases short, with 6 bases between. The CDR3 bases are TGTGCCAGCAGCCCCTCCACAGATACGCAGTATTTT. It is translated as CASSPSTDTQYF.